The 20 T cell receptor beta chains below were found in one sample sequenced in a study of shared clonotypes between healthy human individuals. The repertoire was sequenced with immunoSEQ multiplex PCR; TCRdb's copy has only in-frame clones and lacks some. The sample records about 2 million clones, about 95% being singletons. Positive CCR7 selection of CD45RO-negative cells yielded the naive CD8 cells, and terminally differentiated effector memory CD45RA+ cells were excluded. Material: naive CD8+ T cells sorted from blood. These receptor sequences come from a man aged 18 to 35 in good health.

Points on this clone: Its ends do not fully match the called genes, so a read error is possible. This same CDR3 is encoded by further DNA sequences in the sample. V gene TRBV30 combines with J gene TRBJ1-3, with D tentatively TRBD1 (6 bases). The germline CDR1 and CDR2 sequences are GTSNPN and SVGIG (reference sequence). The CDR3 is 13 residues long. CDR3 in DNA: TGTGCCTGGAGTTCAACAGGGTTATACACTATATATTTT. Translation gives CAWSSTGLYTIYF.

This chain joins TRBV9 and TRBJ2-3; 9 bases align to TRBD1. V dropped 3 bases and J dropped 1; count of bases not matched to a gene: 6. There are 16 residues in the CDR3. Germline-derived CDR1 and CDR2 are SGDLS and YYNGEE. The CDR3 DNA sequence: TGTGCCAGCAGCGGGAACCGGGACAGGGGCACAGATACGCAGTATTTT. This translates into CASSGNRDRGTDTQYF.

This chain uses TRBV7-2 with TRBJ2-7, with 8 bases matching TRBD1. The germline gives CDR1 SGHTA, CDR2 FQGNSA. The CDR3 is 15 amino acids. V lost 1 base to trimming and J lost 7 bases; unmatched junction nucleotides: 9. CDR3: CASSLVTGAFGEQYF. As DNA, the CDR3 is TGTGCCAGCAGCTTAGTGACAGGGGCCTTCGGAGAGCAGTACTTC. Based on the CDR3 plus reference TRBV7-2 and TRBJ2-7, the full variable domain is GAGVSQSPSNKVTEKGKDVELRCDPISGHTALYWYRQSLGQGLEFLIYFQGNSAPDKSGLPSDRFSAERTGGSVSTLTIQRTQQEDSAVYLCASSLVTGAFGEQYFGPGTRLTVT.

The rearrangement joins TRBV7-9 to TRBJ2-7; no clear D. The CDR3 contains 13 residues. Germline V gene data show CDR1 as SEHNR and CDR2 as FQNEAQ (reference sequence). Trimming stripped 6 bases from V and 5 bases from J, with 14 bases between. The CDR3 DNA sequence: TGTGCCAGCAGTCATTCCCTGGTCGACGAGCAGTACTTC. Translation gives CASSHSLVDEQYF.

This clone was observed a single time. The CDR3 DNA sequence: TGTGCCAGTAGTATCTTTTTGAACACTGAAGCTTTCTTT. It codes for CASSIFLNTEAFF. The J gene is TRBJ1-1, the V gene TRBV19; no clear D. Germline CDR1 reads LNHDA; CDR2 reads SQIVND (reference sequence). The CDR3 has 13 amino acids. Trimming pared 3 bases from V and 0 bases from J, leaving 5 bases between.

In DNA form, the CDR3 reads TGTGCCAGCAGCTCGACGGCCACAAGTTCCTACGAGCAGTACTTC. Translating gives CASSSTATSSYEQYF. This chain connects TRBV9 to TRBJ2-7; no reliable D call. This CDR3 comprises 15 residues. V was pared by 4 bases and J by 1 base, with 15 bases between. Germline V gene lookup returns CDR1 SGDLS and CDR2 YYNGEE.

In its sample, this clone was seen a few times. The chain carries TRBV5-1 and TRBJ1-4; D is unclear. This CDR3 region has 13 residues. Germline V CDR1 and CDR2: SGHRS, YFSETQ. The V end was cut by 0 bases, the J end by 5 bases, with 5 bases between. The CDR3 reads CASSLGRNEKLFF. The CDR3 DNA is TGCGCCAGCAGCTTGGGCAGGAATGAAAAACTGTTTTTT.

This sequence joins TRBV9 and TRBJ2-1; 12 bases agree with TRBD2. Germline V CDR1 and CDR2: SGDLS, YYNGEE. This CDR3 spans 15 amino acids. Germline trimming cut 0 bases from V and 9 bases from J; bases unmatched to any gene: 4. This CDR3 reads CASSVATSGGFEQFF. CDR3 coding DNA: TGTGCCAGCAGCGTAGCCACTAGCGGGGGGTTTGAGCAGTTCTTC. Filled out from reference TRBV9 and TRBJ2-1, the complete variable domain reads DSGVTQTPKHLITATGQRVTLRCSPRSGDLSVYWYQQSLDQGLQFLIQYYNGEERAKGNILERFSAQQFPDLHSELNLSSLELGDSALYFCASSVATSGGFEQFFGPGTRLTVL.

This rearrangement joins TRBV6-1 to TRBJ2-7, with D possibly matching TRBD2 (6 bases). The V gene lost 1 base and the J gene lost 0 bases, with 10 bases spanning the gap. The CDR3 totals 15 residues. Germline-derived CDR1 and CDR2 are MNHNS and SASEGT. DNA of the CDR3: TGTGCCAGCAGTGAAGGCAGCGGGTACTCCTACGAGCAGTACTTC. Translation gives CASSEGSGYSYEQYF.

This clone was recorded only once. The rearrangement joins TRBV5-6 to TRBJ2-5, with a possible D match to TRBD1 (5 bases). Judging by the DNA end, TRBJ2-7 fits better; the J call may be wrong. The germline CDR1 and CDR2 sequences are SGHDT and YYEEEE. The CDR3 length is 11 residues. The CDR3 protein is CASSTGYEQYF. CDR3 bases: TGTGCCAGCAGCACAGGCTACGAGCAGTACTTC.

For this clone: Different DNA sequences within this sample yield the same CDR3. The chain links TRBV25-1 to TRBJ2-3, with D unclear. The length of the CDR3 is 12 residues. V gave up 3 bases and J gave up 2 bases, with 3 bases separating them. Germline V CDR1 and CDR2: MGHDK, SYGVNS. CDR3 in DNA: TGTGCCAGCAGTGACATCACAGATACGCAGTATTTT. This sequence encodes CASSDITDTQYF.

Details on this clone: The junction differs from germline at one of its ends, possibly a read error. This chain connects TRBV6-1 to TRBJ1-5; possibly TRBD1 for D (6 bases). CDR1 MNHNS and CDR2 SASEGT come from the germline V gene. The CDR3 has 13 amino acids. The DNA of the CDR3 is TGTGCCAGCAGGGAAGGGGGTATTCAGCCCCAGCATTTT. It translates to CASREGGIQPQHF.

The rearrangement joins TRBV2 to TRBJ2-7; possibly TRBD1 or TRBD2 for D (5 bases each). V was cut by 0 bases and J by 9 bases, with 18 bases left in between. Germline V gene lookup returns CDR1 SNHLY and CDR2 FYNNEI. The CDR3 totals 15 residues. The CDR3 DNA sequence: TGTGCCAGCAGTGAAGCAATAGGGACGGCTTTAGGGCAGTACTTC. Translation gives CASSEAIGTALGQYF. The variable domain in full, completed from reference TRBV2 and TRBJ2-7, reads EPEVTQTPSHQVTQMGQEVILRCVPISNHLYFYWYRQILGQKVEFLVSFYNNEISEKSEIFDDQFSVERPDGSNFTLKIRSTKLEDSAMYFCASSEAIGTALGQYFGPGTRLTVT.

The J gene is TRBJ2-3, the V gene TRBV11-2, with D perhaps TRBD2 (6 bases). Trimming shortened V by 4 bases and J by 4 bases, and 21 bases separated the two germline ends. CDR1 is SGHAT and CDR2 is FQNNGV in the germline V gene. This CDR3 has 17 amino acids. CDR3 sequence: CASSSSGGPLGPDTQYF. Written as DNA, the CDR3 is TGTGCCAGCAGCTCCTCCGGGGGACCTTTGGGTCCAGATACGCAGTATTTT.

The chain employs TRBV30 and TRBJ2-1; a possible D gene is TRBD2 (6 bases). The V end lost 2 bases, the J end lost 6 bases, and 14 bases lay between the germline ends. Germline CDR1 and CDR2: GTSNPN and SVGIG (reference sequence). The length of the CDR3 is 14 residues. The CDR3 bases are TGTGCCTGGAGTTCAGGGACTTATATCAATGAGCAGTTCTTC. Its protein is CAWSSGTYINEQFF.

The V and J genes are TRBV4-2 and TRBJ2-1; D possibly matches TRBD1 or TRBD2 (6 bases each). The germline CDR1 and CDR2 sequences are LGHNA and YNFKEQ. The CDR3 runs 14 residues. The germline V and J ends were trimmed by 4 bases and 7 bases, with 14 bases remaining between them. The chain's CDR3 is CASSPTEGENEQFF. DNA of the CDR3: TGTGCCAGCAGCCCCACGGAGGGGGAAAATGAGCAGTTCTTC.

The chain combines TRBV11-2 with TRBJ1-5; maybe TRBD1 (5 bases). V dropped 1 base and J dropped 5 bases, with 6 bases sitting between them. The CDR3 sequence is 13 residues long. Per germline, CDR1 SGHAT and CDR2 FQNNGV. The CDR3 is CASSLGGDQPQHF. The CDR3 DNA reads as TGTGCCAGCAGCTTAGGAGGGGATCAGCCCCAGCATTTT. The whole variable domain, filled in from reference TRBV11-2 and TRBJ1-5, reads EAGVAQSPRYKIIEKRQSVAFWCNPISGHATLYWYQQILGQGPKLLIQFQNNGVVDDSQLPKDRFSAERLKGVDSTLKIQPAKLEDSAVYLCASSLGGDQPQHFGDGTRLSIL.

The rearrangement links TRBV5-4 to TRBJ1-2; tentative D call: TRBD1 (6 bases). CDR1 is SGHNT and CDR2 is YYREEE in the germline V gene (reference sequence). V was pared by 6 bases and J by 0 bases, with 12 bases between. This CDR3 comprises 14 residues. CDR3 protein: CASTTDSTNYGYTF. CDR3 bases: TGTGCCAGCACCACGGACAGTACTAACTATGGCTACACCTTC.

The rearrangement links TRBV5-4 to TRBJ2-3; a possible D gene is TRBD2 (6 bases). The V end lost 3 bases, the J end lost 4 bases, and 9 bases lay between the germline ends. The germline V gene has CDR1 SGHNT and CDR2 YYREEE (reference sequence). The CDR3 runs 13 residues. DNA of the CDR3: TGTGCCAGCAGCTGGGGGGTCGCAGATACGCAGTATTTT. This sequence encodes CASSWGVADTQYF.

Remarks on this clone: Distinct nucleotide sequences in the sample also encode this CDR3. The rearrangement links TRBV13 to TRBJ2-5; TRBD2 is a possible D gene (5 bases). The CDR3 totals 12 residues. V shed 2 bases and J shed 5 bases, with 6 bases lying between them. Germline V gene data show CDR1 as PRHDT and CDR2 as FYEKMQ (reference sequence). CDR3 coding DNA: TGTGCCAGCAGCTTAAGAGGGGAGACCCAGTACTTC. It encodes CASSLRGETQYF.